This T cell receptor (beta chain) was retrieved from a study of post-analysis software for immune sequencing data. Broader study findings: Batch-mates among the samples co-clustered strongly by F measure. Among four to six TRBV segments more frequent in patients than controls were TRBV5-6, TRBV5-1 and TRBV20-1. Multiple sclerosis patients had significantly lower normalized Chao1 diversity than controls.

V lost 3 bases and J 7 bases, leaving 5 bases between the germline ends. The CDR3 contains 11 residues. This clonotype was found a few times. Its antigen is unknown. The TCR beta cDNA libraries carried unique molecular identifiers. Each CDR3 protein is one row after TCRdb ran MiXCR on the PCR reads. The table includes about 430,000 distinct CDR3 sequences, over 30% detected once. The sequencing sample was made of blood. The rearrangement uses TRBV12-3 or TRBV12-4 and TRBJ2-3; the D is unclear. The sequence was obtained from a girl aged 2-10 years with multiple sclerosis. Here the CDR3 DNA reads TGTGCCAGCAGTTTCGCGAATACGCAGTATTTT. Amino acid sequence: CASSFANTQYF.